This entry lists 6 T cell receptor beta chains sequenced from one sample in a study of blood T cell repertoires in COVID-19. Method: immunoSEQ multiplex PCR; TCRdb's copy keeps in-frame clones and lacks some. This table has 55,000 to 75,000 clones, about 80% appearing once. The sequenced material came from peripheral blood. The receptors derive from a man aged 80 or over with COVID-19, enrolled during active disease.

V is TRBV7-8 and J is TRBJ2-7; 10 nucleotides agree with TRBD2. This CDR3 is 14 amino acids long. Germline lookup yields CDR1 SGHVS and CDR2 FQNEAQ. V lost 8 bases and J lost 2; bases outside the gene matches: 6. CDR3 nucleotide sequence: TGTGCCAGCGGCGATAGCGGGAGGCCCTACGAGCAGTACGTC. This sequence encodes CASGDSGRPYEQYV.

V usage is TRBV7-9 and J usage is TRBJ1-5; D gene uncertain. Germline CDR1 and CDR2: SEHNR and FQNEAQ (reference sequence). The CDR3 spans 14 residues. V was shortened by 7 bases and J by 0 bases, with 10 bases between the two germline ends. CDR3 sequence: CASTSTVSNQPQHF. The CDR3, as DNA: TGTGCCAGCACATCTACAGTTAGCAATCAGCCCCAGCATTTT. Complete variable domain (other parts from reference TRBV7-9 and TRBJ1-5): DTGVSQNPRHKITKRGQNVTFRCDPISEHNRLYWYRQTLGQGPEFLTYFQNEAQLEKSRLLSDRFSAERPKGSFSTLEIQRTEQGDSAMYLCASTSTVSNQPQHFGDGTRLSIL.

CDR3 sequence: CSVVSQANTEAFF. The CDR3 bases are TGCAGCGTTGTTTCACAGGCGAACACTGAAGCTTTCTTT. V and J are TRBV29-1 and TRBJ1-1; maybe TRBD1 (5 bases). CDR1 and CDR2 (germline): SQVTM, ANQGSEA. Trimming took 4 bases from V and 1 from J, leaving 10 bases between them. The CDR3 extends over 13 amino acids.

V gene TRBV10-3 combines with J gene TRBJ2-5; D perhaps matches TRBD1 (5 bases). Trimming removed 2 bases at V and 5 bases at J, with 12 bases between. The CDR3 loop spans 14 amino acids. Per germline, CDR1 ENHRY and CDR2 SYGVKD. This CDR3 reads CAISELQGRETQYF. The CDR3 bases are TGTGCCATCAGTGAGCTGCAGGGTCGGGAGACCCAGTACTTC.

The chain combines TRBV7-2 with TRBJ2-3; TRBD1 might be the D (5 bases). Per the germline V gene, CDR1 is SGHTA and CDR2 is FQGNSA. The CDR3 has 15 amino acids. V lost 5 bases to trimming and J lost 3 bases, with 15 bases between them. The CDR3 DNA reads TGTGCCAGCAGCCGGCGACCAGCAGGGACAGATACGCAGTATTTT. Translated: CASSRRPAGTDTQYF.

The V and J genes are TRBV7-3 and TRBJ1-1, with D possibly matching TRBD1 (5 bases). V was clipped by 5 bases and J by 6 bases, with 19 bases between them. Germline V gene data show CDR1 as SGHTA and CDR2 as FQGTGA. This CDR3 is built from 15 residues. The chain's CDR3 is CASSATGTAGAEAFF. The CDR3 DNA is TGTGCCAGCAGCGCGACCGGGACGGCGGGGGCTGAAGCTTTCTTT. The whole variable domain, remainder taken from reference TRBV7-3 and TRBJ1-1, is GAGVSQTPSNKVTEKGKYVELRCDPISGHTALYWYRQSLGQGPEFLIYFQGTGAADDSGLPNDRFFAVRPEGSVSTLKIQRTERGDSAVYLCASSATGTAGAEAFFGQGTRLTVV.